This entry lists 19 T cell receptor beta chains sequenced from one sample in a study of Ad26.COV2.S vaccination and SARS-CoV-2 variants. Some clones are missing from TCRdb's copy, which holds only in-frame ones; the method was immunoSEQ multiplex PCR. The sample has some 480,000 clones; around 85% are singletons. Treatment: over 15 received Ad26.COV2.S at low or high dose, single or two shots; five or six received placebo; per-sample allocation not given. Sampling happened 63 days after the first vaccine or placebo injection. Material: peripheral blood, obtained in a trial of Ad26.COV2.S vaccine versus placebo. Receptors originate from a person aged 18-65 years who received the Ad26.COV2.S COVID-19 vaccine or a placebo.

The chain links TRBV27 to TRBJ2-5; unclear D gene. V lost 6 bases to trimming and J lost 2 bases, with 13 bases between them. The CDR3 covers 14 residues. Germline V gives CDR1 MNHEY, CDR2 SMNVEV (reference sequence). CDR3 coding DNA: TGTGCCAGCAGCTTTGGGAACACTCAAGAGACCCAGTACTTC. Translated, it gives CASSFGNTQETQYF.

The chain employs TRBV19 and TRBJ1-2, with no clear D. V was shortened by 5 bases and J by 2 bases, with 12 bases between the two germline ends. CDR3 length: 14 amino acids. Germline V gene lookup returns CDR1 LNHDA and CDR2 SQIVND (reference sequence). CDR3 loop: CASSLLGRNYGYTF. The CDR3 nucleotides read TGTGCCAGTAGTCTACTCGGCCGGAACTATGGCTACACCTTC.

The gene calls are TRBV25-1 and TRBJ2-2, with a possible D match to TRBD1 (5 bases). V lost 3 bases to trimming and J lost 1 base, with 12 bases between them. Per germline, CDR1 MGHDK and CDR2 SYGVNS. There are 16 residues in the CDR3. The CDR3 DNA sequence: TGTGCCAGCAGTGATCGGCGACAGCTGAACACCGGGGAGCTGTTTTTT. Amino acid sequence: CASSDRRQLNTGELFF.

The rearrangement uses TRBV25-1 and TRBJ1-2; no clear D. The CDR3 covers 13 residues. Germline CDR1 reads MGHDK; CDR2 reads SYGVNS. The ends were cut back, 6 bases at V and 1 base at J, with 9 bases in the middle. The CDR3 coding sequence is TGTGCCAGCAGCCGAACAGTTAACTATGGCTACACCTTC. Residues: CASSRTVNYGYTF.

The rearrangement uses TRBV6-2 or TRBV6-3 and TRBJ2-1; D is possibly TRBD2 (6 bases). CDR1 and CDR2 from the germline V gene are MNHEY and SVGEGT. CDR3 length: 14 amino acids. Trimming cost V 5 bases and J 6 bases, with 14 bases left between them. CDR3 coding DNA: TGTGCCAGCAGTCCCCGGGGACTGGGCAATGAGCAGTTCTTC. It encodes CASSPRGLGNEQFF.

This sequence joins TRBV5-1 and TRBJ2-3; D call uncertain. CDR3 length: 19 residues. Germline values: CDR1 SGHRS, CDR2 YFSETQ. Trimming took off 5 bases at V and 2 bases at J, with 27 bases between the two ends. The CDR3 region is CASSSWSLGTASYTDTQYF. CDR3 DNA sequence: TGCGCCAGCAGTTCCTGGTCTTTGGGAACAGCTTCTTACACAGATACGCAGTATTTT.

This clone was found once. The rearrangement links TRBV5-1 to TRBJ2-5; 7 bases are shared with TRBD1. V lost 0 bases, J lost 4 bases, and 12 bases stayed unmatched. Germline lookup yields CDR1 SGHRS and CDR2 YFSETQ. This CDR3 is 17 amino acids long. The CDR3 region has the DNA TGCGCCAGCAGCTTGGCACCTCCGACAGGGATGGGAGAGACCCAGTACTTC. Its translation: CASSLAPPTGMGETQYF.

The rearrangement links TRBV5-4 to TRBJ1-4; a weak D match, TRBD1 (6 bases). Per germline, CDR1 SGHNT and CDR2 YYREEE (reference sequence). V was trimmed by 5 bases and J by 7 bases, leaving 15 bases between them. The CDR3 covers 14 residues. CDR3 amino acids: CASSDRFMGEKLFF. As DNA, the CDR3 is TGTGCCAGCAGTGACAGGTTTATGGGTGAAAAACTGTTTTTT.

V is TRBV19 and J is TRBJ2-6, with TRBD1 matching 8 bases. The CDR3 has 16 amino acids. Germline V gene sequence: CDR1 LNHDA, CDR2 SQIVND (reference sequence). The J segment lost 1 base and the V segment lost 4 bases, leaving 3 bases of the junction unmatched. CDR3 bases: TGTGCCAGTAGTACGGGACAGGTGTCTGGGGCCAACGTCCTGACTTTC. Translation gives CASSTGQVSGANVLTF.

The chain is built from TRBV4-2 and TRBJ1-2; D gene uncertain. Trimming took 0 bases from V and 11 from J, leaving 13 bases between them. The CDR3 spans 13 residues. Germline assignment: CDR1 LGHNA and CDR2 YNFKEQ. The CDR3 spells CASSQDSISSYTF. In DNA form, the CDR3 reads TGTGCCAGCAGCCAAGACTCGATAAGCTCTTACACCTTC.

This rearrangement joins TRBV3-1 (or the pseudogene TRBV3-2) to TRBJ2-3; D unresolved. The V end was cut by 4 bases, the J end by 3 bases, with 8 bases between. The CDR3 covers 13 residues. Looked up from germline, CDR1 is LGHDT and CDR2 is YNNKEL (reference sequence). CDR3 DNA: TGTGCCAGCAGCCTCGGGCGGACAGATACGCAGTATTTT. It codes for CASSLGRTDTQYF.

The chain carries TRBV6-5 and TRBJ2-2; 11 bases align to TRBD2. The germline CDR1 and CDR2 sequences are MNHEY and SVGAGI. This CDR3 is built from 14 residues. Trimming took 6 bases from V and 7 from J; bases not matched to a gene: 4. CDR3 protein: CASRLAGVGGELFF. CDR3 sequence (DNA): TGTGCCAGCAGACTAGCGGGAGTCGGCGGGGAGCTGTTTTTT.

The rearrangement joins TRBV4-3 to TRBJ2-1; 8 bases map to TRBD1. V shed 0 bases, J shed 9 bases, and the junction held 7 bases outside the gene matches. Germline CDR1 and CDR2: LGHNA and YSLEER. The CDR3 length is 15 residues. CDR3 sequence: CASSQEWQGASEQFF. DNA of the CDR3: TGCGCCAGCAGCCAAGAATGGCAGGGGGCAAGTGAGCAGTTCTTC.

This clone turned up a few times. The V call is TRBV6-5, the J call TRBJ1-3; D unresolved. The germline V gene has CDR1 MNHEY and CDR2 SVGAGI. The CDR3 consists of 13 residues. The V and J ends lost 2 bases and 3 bases respectively, with 5 bases between them. This CDR3 is CASSYDYGNTIYF. CDR3 nucleotide sequence: TGTGCCAGCAGTTACGACTATGGAAACACCATATATTTT.

The chain uses TRBV7-9 and TRBJ2-6, with TRBD2 as a possible D gene (5 bases). Trimming removed 1 base from V and 1 base from J, with 14 bases in between. This CDR3 spans 18 amino acids. Looked up from germline, CDR1 is SEHNR and CDR2 is FQNEAQ (reference sequence). CDR3 sequence reads: CASSLDAVRTSGANVLTF. In DNA, the CDR3 is TGTGCCAGCAGCTTAGACGCGGTCAGGACTTCTGGGGCCAACGTCCTGACTTTC. Together with reference TRBV7-9 and TRBJ2-6, the CDR3 gives the full variable domain: DTGVSQNPRHKITKRGQNVTFRCDPISEHNRLYWYRQTLGQGPEFLTYFQNEAQLEKSRLLSDRFSAERPKGSFSTLEIQRTEQGDSAMYLCASSLDAVRTSGANVLTFGAGSRLTVL.

The chain links TRBV28 to TRBJ2-7, with 10 bases identical to TRBD2. V shed 5 bases, J shed 3 bases, and the junction held 7 bases outside the gene matches. This CDR3 contains 15 residues. CDR1 MDHEN and CDR2 SYDVKM come from the germline V gene. DNA of the CDR3: TGTGCCAGCAGTACGACACTAGCGGGGAGCTACGAGCAGTACTTC. This gives the protein CASSTTLAGSYEQYF.

The chain carries TRBV7-2 and TRBJ1-1; D gene ambiguous. The CDR3 extends over 14 amino acids. Germline V gene lookup returns CDR1 SGHTA and CDR2 FQGNSA. The ends were cut back, 0 bases at V and 5 bases at J, with 10 bases in the middle. As DNA, the CDR3 is TGTGCCAGCAGCTTAGCACGGGTGGGTACTGAAGCTTTCTTT. This gives the protein CASSLARVGTEAFF.

The rearrangement links TRBV24-1 to TRBJ2-7; 11 bases fit TRBD2. The CDR3 runs to 14 residues. V shed 3 bases, J shed 7 bases, and the junction held 4 bases outside the gene matches. Germline V gene lookup returns CDR1 KGHDR and CDR2 SFDVKD. DNA for the CDR3: TGTGCCACCAGTGATGGGAGACTAGCGGGAGAGCAGTACTTC. It translates to CATSDGRLAGEQYF.

The rearrangement links TRBV6-2 or TRBV6-3 to TRBJ1-4; no reliable D call. CDR1 and CDR2 from the germline V gene are MNHEY and SVGEGT. The CDR3 spans 14 residues. The ends were cut back, 5 bases at V and 8 bases at J, with 15 bases in the middle. The CDR3 sequence: CASSLRRVEEKLFF. The CDR3 region has the DNA TGTGCCAGCAGTCTACGGAGGGTGGAGGAAAAACTGTTTTTT.